This T cell receptor (beta chain) is from a study of blood T cell repertoires in COVID-19. About the study: PBMCs, B-cell-depleted T cells, or T cells provided the cDNA or gDNA that made up the material.

As processed by the authors: Amplified reference gene primers provided the basis for estimating nucleated cell counts. The table came from immunoSEQ multiplex PCR; TCRdb's copy has only in-frame clones and leaves some out. V and J calls and clone size are those listed in that table; D and trimming were worked out from the DNA. Of 110,000 to 150,000 clones listed, roughly 86% are singletons. What was sequenced was peripheral blood. The sequence was collected from a man between 45 and 60 years old with active or convalescent COVID-19.

CDR3 region: CASGPRGQSLKQYF. The CDR3 DNA reads TGTGCCAGCGGGCCTCGGGGACAATCTCTGAAGCAGTACTTC. This chain connects TRBV27 to TRBJ2-7; possible D gene TRBD1, 6 bases. V was trimmed by 8 bases and J by 8 bases, leaving 22 bases between them. The CDR3 extends over 14 amino acids. CDR1 is MNHEY and CDR2 is SMNVEV in the germline V gene (reference sequence).